The entry below describes one T cell receptor (beta chain). Its antigen is still unknown. Trimming stripped 1 base from V and 2 bases from J, with 12 bases between. Germline-derived CDR1 and CDR2 are GTSNPN and SVGIG (reference sequence). The CDR3 totals 14 residues. Survey-level immunoSEQ v3.0 assays were run. Profiling relied on immunoSEQ multiplex PCR, and the TCRdb table lists in-frame clones only, not all of them. Of more than 15,000 clones in the sample, approximately 79% are singletons; the top ten hold 6.5% to 10%. The data belong to a study of long-term antiretroviral therapy in people with HIV. Study-wide findings and caveats: Pre-ART clonal expansions dominated every time point's repertoire. Therapy changes, viral resistance and ART adherence were not documented in the available data.

The sequencing here drew on unsorted PBMCs, taken at the start of antiretroviral therapy. V gene TRBV30 combines with J gene TRBJ2-7, with D possibly being TRBD2 (5 bases). The receptor comes from a man younger than 45 with HIV. The CDR3 spells CAWSEAAGAYEQYF. The CDR3 DNA follows: TGTGCCTGGAGTGAAGCGGCGGGCGCCTACGAGCAGTACTTC.